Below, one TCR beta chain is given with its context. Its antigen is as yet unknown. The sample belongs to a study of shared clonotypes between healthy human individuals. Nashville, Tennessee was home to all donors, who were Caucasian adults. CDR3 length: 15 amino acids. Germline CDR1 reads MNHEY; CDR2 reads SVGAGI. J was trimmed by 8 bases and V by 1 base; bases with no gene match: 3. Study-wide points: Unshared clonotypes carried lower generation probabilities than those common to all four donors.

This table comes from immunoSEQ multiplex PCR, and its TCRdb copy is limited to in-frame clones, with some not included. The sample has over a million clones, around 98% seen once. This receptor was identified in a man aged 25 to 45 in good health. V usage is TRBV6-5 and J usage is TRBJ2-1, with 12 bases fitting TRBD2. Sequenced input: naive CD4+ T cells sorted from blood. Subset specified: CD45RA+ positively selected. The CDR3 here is CASSYFGLAGHEQFF. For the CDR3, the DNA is TGTGCCAGCAGTTACTTCGGACTAGCGGGACATGAGCAGTTCTTC.